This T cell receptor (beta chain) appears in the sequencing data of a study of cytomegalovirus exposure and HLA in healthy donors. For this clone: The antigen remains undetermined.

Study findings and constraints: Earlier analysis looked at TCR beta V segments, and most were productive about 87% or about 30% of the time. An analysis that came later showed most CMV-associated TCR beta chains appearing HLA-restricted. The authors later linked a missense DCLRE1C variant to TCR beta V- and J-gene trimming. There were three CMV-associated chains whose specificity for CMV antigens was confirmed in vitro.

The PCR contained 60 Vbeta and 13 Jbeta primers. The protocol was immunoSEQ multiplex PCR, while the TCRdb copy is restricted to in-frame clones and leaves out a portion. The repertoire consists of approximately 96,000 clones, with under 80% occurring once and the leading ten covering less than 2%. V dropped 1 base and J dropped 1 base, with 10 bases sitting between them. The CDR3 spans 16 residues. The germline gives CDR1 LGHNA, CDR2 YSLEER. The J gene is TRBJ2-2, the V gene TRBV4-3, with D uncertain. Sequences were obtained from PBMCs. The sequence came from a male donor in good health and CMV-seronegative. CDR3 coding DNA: TGCGCCAGCAGCCAAGGGTATGGGCGGAACACCGGGGAGCTGTTTTTT. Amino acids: CASSQGYGRNTGELFF.